The 22 T cell receptor beta chains given below trace back to one sample, sequenced in a study of OX40 agonist ivuxolimab in advanced cancers. TCRdb keeps only in-frame clones here, not all; method: immunoSEQ multiplex PCR. The data show approximately 34,000 clones, approximately 86% seen once. The specimen was CD4+ or CD8+ T cells sorted from blood, collected in a trial of the OX40 agonist ivuxolimab. These receptor sequences come from an adult with an advanced solid tumor such as melanoma, head and neck, liver or kidney cancer.

The V and J genes are TRBV6-5 and TRBJ2-7; D is ambiguous. This CDR3 has 14 amino acids. Deletions cut 0 bases from V and 2 bases from J, with 8 bases between. CDR1 is MNHEY, CDR2 SVGAGI, per germline. This CDR3 reads CASSYSNQAYEQYF. CDR3 nucleotides: TGTGCCAGCAGTTACTCGAATCAGGCCTACGAGCAGTACTTC.

V usage is TRBV6-5 and J usage is TRBJ2-7; D gene unclear. This CDR3 has 13 amino acids. V was cut by 0 bases and J by 6 bases, with 9 bases left in between. Germline CDR1 and CDR2: MNHEY and SVGAGI. The CDR3 region is CASSYSNWSEQYF. Here the CDR3 DNA reads TGTGCCAGCAGTTACTCGAACTGGTCCGAGCAGTACTTC.

This sequence joins TRBV28 and TRBJ2-5; the match to TRBD1 covers 12 bases. The J call is doubtful: the DNA matches TRBJ2-7 better. The CDR3 runs to 15 residues. Germline CDR1 and CDR2: MDHEN and SYDVKM. CDR3 coding DNA: TGTGCCAGCAGTGACCCGGGACAGGGGGCCCACGAGCAGTACTTC. As protein: CASSDPGQGAHEQYF.

The rearrangement uses TRBV5-1 and TRBJ2-1; 10 nucleotides match TRBD2. CDR3 length equals 14 residues. Germline assignment: CDR1 SGHRS and CDR2 YFSETQ. Germline trimming cut 3 bases from V and 4 bases from J; bases unmatched to any gene: 1. In nucleotides, the CDR3 is TGCGCCAGCAGCTCGGGACTAGCGTACAATGAGCAGTTCTTC. This sequence encodes CASSSGLAYNEQFF.

There are a few counts of this clone. The CDR3 nucleotides are TGTGCCAGCAGCTTAGCCACAGGCAACGAGCAGTACTTC. Encoded protein: CASSLATGNEQYF. V is TRBV7-6 and J is TRBJ2-7; D might be TRBD1 (5 bases). Deletions cut 0 bases from V and 5 bases from J, with 8 bases between. This CDR3 comprises 13 residues. Germline V gene sequence: CDR1 SGHVS, CDR2 FNYEAQ.

The rearrangement uses TRBV27 and TRBJ1-1; no firm D call. Trimming cost V 8 bases and J 0 bases, with 10 bases left between them. The CDR3 is 13 residues long. In germline, CDR1 is MNHEY, CDR2 SMNVEV (reference sequence). CDR3 nucleotide sequence: TGTGCCAGCGGATTTACAGTGAACACTGAAGCTTTCTTT. This codes for CASGFTVNTEAFF.

This chain joins TRBV6-5 and TRBJ1-4; D remains ambiguous. Between the trimmed V and J ends, which lost 6 bases and 8 bases, there was a span of 13 bases. The CDR3 runs to 13 residues. Germline V gene lookup returns CDR1 MNHEY and CDR2 SVGAGI. The CDR3 sequence is CASSLRSVEKLFF. The CDR3 DNA reads TGTGCCAGCAGCCTCCGGAGTGTGGAAAAACTGTTTTTT.

For the CDR3, the DNA is TGTGCCAGCAGCTTGACTAGCGGGGACCCCACAGATACGCAGTATTTT. Protein product: CASSLTSGDPTDTQYF. The rearrangement links TRBV11-1 to TRBJ2-3; 11 positions agree with TRBD2. Unmatched junction bases numbered 4, after V lost 3 bases and J lost 2 bases. The CDR3 length is 16 residues. Germline V lookup: CDR1 SGHAT, CDR2 FQDESV (reference sequence).

The V and J genes are TRBV9 and TRBJ2-3; TRBD1 agrees at 9 bases. The CDR3 loop spans 17 amino acids. The germline gives CDR1 SGDLS, CDR2 YYNGEE. Germline trimming cut 4 bases from V and 1 base from J; bases unmatched to any gene: 10. The CDR3 region has the DNA TGTGCCAGCAGCACGTACCCCCGACAGGGGGGCACAGATACGCAGTATTTT. Protein: CASSTYPRQGGTDTQYF.

This clone is judged medium-sized (0.01 to 0.1%). The V call is TRBV9, the J call TRBJ2-1; no clear D. Trimming removed 4 bases at V and 1 base at J, with 12 bases between. Germline CDR1 reads SGDLS; CDR2 reads YYNGEE. The CDR3 is made up of 15 amino acids. The CDR3 sequence is CASSPFRLSYNEQFF. The CDR3 nucleotides read TGTGCCAGCAGCCCTTTCAGGCTGTCCTACAATGAGCAGTTCTTC.

The chain combines TRBV27 with TRBJ2-5; 9 bases map to TRBD1. Looked up from germline, CDR1 is MNHEY and CDR2 is SMNVEV (reference sequence). The V and J ends lost 6 bases and 5 bases, in that order; junction bases with no gene match: 13. The CDR3 consists of 16 residues. The CDR3 reads CASSSPDRGFFETQYF. The CDR3 DNA sequence: TGTGCCAGCAGCTCTCCGGACAGGGGATTTTTTGAGACCCAGTACTTC.

The chain employs TRBV12-5 and TRBJ1-2; 7 nucleotides line up with TRBD1. V lost 6 bases, J lost 4 bases, and 8 bases stayed unmatched. Germline-derived CDR1 and CDR2 are LGHNT and FRNRAP. The CDR3 is 14 residues long. CDR3 region: CASGETGTAYGYTF. The CDR3 region has the DNA TGTGCTAGTGGAGAGACCGGGACAGCCTATGGCTACACCTTC.

V is TRBV7-3 and J is TRBJ1-1; no firm D call. V lost 3 bases to trimming and J lost 1 base, with 9 bases between them. The CDR3 spans 14 residues. Germline-derived CDR1 and CDR2 are SGHTA and FQGTGA. The DNA for the CDR3 is TGTGCCAGCAGCTTGTCGTATGGGAACACTGAAGCTTTCTTT. It is translated as CASSLSYGNTEAFF.

The genes are TRBV5-4 and TRBJ2-1; D uncertain. Per germline, CDR1 SGHNT and CDR2 YYREEE (reference sequence). V was pared by 1 base and J by 10 bases, with 6 bases between. The CDR3 consists of 11 residues. CDR3 sequence: CASSLWGEQFF. CDR3 bases: TGTGCCAGCAGCTTGTGGGGAGAGCAGTTCTTC. Drawing the rest from reference TRBV5-4 and TRBJ2-1, the complete variable domain is ETGVTQSPTHLIKTRGQQVTLRCSSQSGHNTVSWYQQALGQGPQFIFQYYREEENGRGNFPPRFSGLQFPNYSSELNVNALELDDSALYLCASSLWGEQFFGPGTRLTVL.

The chain is built from TRBV4-2 and TRBJ2-7, with TRBD1 matching 11 bases. The germline gives CDR1 LGHNA, CDR2 YNFKEQ. The V and J ends lost 2 bases and 3 bases, in that order; junction bases with no gene match: 9. This CDR3 is 17 amino acids long. The CDR3 DNA reads as TGTGCCAGCAGCCAACAATTGGGGACAGGGGGAATCTACGAGCAGTACTTC. It codes for CASSQQLGTGGIYEQYF.

This rearrangement joins TRBV19 to TRBJ1-2; D remains unclear. The V end was cut by 1 base, the J end by 2 bases, with 17 bases between. CDR3 length: 17 amino acids. Germline assignment: CDR1 LNHDA and CDR2 SQIVND (reference sequence). CDR3 residues: CASSIVAGTDPNYGYTF. CDR3 in DNA: TGTGCCAGTAGTATAGTTGCCGGCACCGACCCGAACTATGGCTACACCTTC.

This sequence joins TRBV5-4 and TRBJ2-3; 7 bases match TRBD1. After removal of 2 bases from V and 5 bases from J, the junction contained 5 bases not matched to a gene. The CDR3 is made up of 14 amino acids. Germline lookup yields CDR1 SGHNT and CDR2 YYREEE (reference sequence). The CDR3 DNA sequence: TGTGCCAGCAGCTTTAGAGGGGGCGAAGATACGCAGTATTTT. It is translated as CASSFRGGEDTQYF.

This clone was recorded only once. The chain couples TRBV2 to TRBJ2-7, with 10 bases lining up with TRBD1. Germline V gives CDR1 SNHLY, CDR2 FYNNEI. The CDR3 spans 14 residues. V trimming: 6 bases; J trimming: 5 bases; junction bases outside the gene matches: 7. CDR3 DNA: TGTGCCAGCAGGGGGGGACAGGGGTCCAACGAGCAGTACTTC. This gives the protein CASRGGQGSNEQYF.

This clone was observed once. This chain connects TRBV11-2 to TRBJ1-3; possibly TRBD1 for D (5 bases). CDR1 and CDR2 from the germline V gene are SGHAT and FQNNGV. Trimming pared 1 base from V and 9 bases from J, leaving 19 bases between. The CDR3 totals 16 residues. As DNA, the CDR3 is TGTGCCAGCAGCTTAGCCGGGGGAGGCGGTGAGGGCACCATATATTTT. Amino acids: CASSLAGGGGEGTIYF.

The J gene is TRBJ2-1, the V gene TRBV19, with a weak D call TRBD2 (5 bases). The CDR3 spans 12 residues. V lost 8 bases and J 1 base, leaving 6 bases between the germline ends. CDR1 and CDR2 from the germline V gene are LNHDA and SQIVND (reference sequence). CDR3 DNA sequence: TGTGCCAGTGGAGGTTCCTACAATGAGCAGTTCTTC. Translating it yields CASGGSYNEQFF.

The V call is TRBV4-3, the J call TRBJ1-1, with D maybe TRBD1 (5 bases). Trimming left V 0 bases short and J 7 bases short, with 18 bases between. The CDR3 is 16 residues long. In germline, CDR1 is LGHNA, CDR2 YSLEER. Here the CDR3 reads CASSQDHWDSALEAFF. CDR3 bases: TGCGCCAGCAGCCAAGATCATTGGGACTCAGCACTTGAAGCTTTCTTT.

The chain combines TRBV13 with TRBJ2-1, with D tentatively TRBD1 (5 bases). In germline, CDR1 is PRHDT, CDR2 FYEKMQ (reference sequence). The ends were cut back, 0 bases at V and 8 bases at J, with 8 bases in the middle. This CDR3 has 13 amino acids. The CDR3 sequence is CASSLGETDEQFF. The CDR3 DNA sequence: TGTGCCAGCAGCTTAGGCGAGACAGATGAGCAGTTCTTC.